This is a list of T cell receptor beta chains from one sample in a study of blood T cell repertoires in COVID-19. Sequencing used immunoSEQ multiplex PCR; TCRdb keeps in-frame clones, though not all of them. This table has some 120,000 clones, just over 90% appearing once. The sequenced sample was peripheral blood. These receptors all stem from a human donor with active COVID-19. The donor label of this sample is uncertain. CDR3s include the opening cysteine and the closing phenylalanine or tryptophan. The order of the fields is CDR3 DNA, CDR3 protein, J gene, clone size, D gene, V gene. D genes are given only for firm matches. For some rows the clone size is stated as once, few or many, or as a class when expanded; others skip it.

TGCGCCAGCCGATTCGAGGGCGCGACCCTACTCTTCTACGAGCAGTACTTC	CASRFEGATLLFYEQYF	TRBJ2-7	once	NA	TRBV10-2
TGTGCCAGCAGTTCCCCGACAGGGTTTGAGTACGAGCAGTACTTC	CASSSPTGFEYEQYF	TRBJ2-7	NA	TRBD1	TRBV28
TGTGCCAGCAGCAAAAGCGAGGGTCCCCACGAGCAGTACTTC	CASSKSEGPHEQYF	TRBJ2-7	NA	NA	TRBV21-1
TGCAGCGTTGGCCTTCTGGGGACAGCCTCGGGGGAGACCCAGTACTTC	CSVGLLGTASGETQYF	TRBJ2-5	NA	TRBD1	TRBV29-1
TGTGCCAGCAGCAGGCGGGGGGCCGGTGGCTACACCTTC	CASSRRGAGGYTF	TRBJ1-2	NA	NA	TRBV25-1
TGTGCGAGCATGAGAATCCGGACAGGGAATGTAAATCAGCCCCAGCATTTT	CASMRIRTGNVNQPQHF	TRBJ1-5	NA	TRBD1	TRBV27
TGTGCCAGCACCAGAGGACTTGCAACTAATGAAAAACTGTTTTTT	CASTRGLATNEKLFF	TRBJ1-4	NA	NA	TRBV28
TGTGCCAGTAGTACAGGGGAAGGAACTGAAGCTTTCTTT	CASSTGEGTEAFF	TRBJ1-1	NA	TRBD1	TRBV2
TGTGCCAGCAGCGTATTGAGGGAGGGCAACAATGAGCAGTTCTTC	CASSVLREGNNEQFF	TRBJ2-1	NA	TRBD2	TRBV9
TGTGCCAGCAGCTCGAAAACCGGGACACTCAGCGAAAAACTGTTTTTT	CASSSKTGTLSEKLFF	TRBJ1-4	NA	NA	TRBV7-8
TGTGCCAGCAGCGTAGCTGTCGGACTCCCTACAGAAAGGGAGCTGTTTTTT	CASSVAVGLPTERELFF	TRBJ2-2	NA	NA	TRBV9
TGTGCCAGCAGTCGTGGTGCAGGGGGAAATCAGCCCCAGCATTTT	CASSRGAGGNQPQHF	TRBJ1-5	NA	TRBD1	TRBV6-5
TGTGCCAGCAGCGCGTCAGTGGGGACAGGGGATAACTATGGCTACACCTTC	CASSASVGTGDNYGYTF	TRBJ1-2	NA	TRBD1	TRBV7-8
TGTGCCAGCAGCAATACAGATGAGCAGTTCTTC	CASSNTDEQFF	TRBJ2-1	NA	NA	TRBV6-5
TGTGCCAGCAGTGAGTCTAGCGGGGTGTCCTACAATGAGCAGTTCTTC	CASSESSGVSYNEQFF	TRBJ2-1	once	TRBD2	TRBV6-4
TGTGCCAGTAGAGGCAGGGGACAGCCTCAAGAGACCCAGTACTTC	CASRGRGQPQETQYF	TRBJ2-5	NA	TRBD1	TRBV19
TGTGCCAGCAGTGAGTCTAGACTAGCGGCCCTGTCCTACGAGCAGTACTTC	CASSESRLAALSYEQYF	TRBJ2-7	NA	TRBD2	TRBV2
TGTGCCAGCAGTACCGCTGGGGCGGGGACCTACGAGCAGTACTTC	CASSTAGAGTYEQYF	TRBJ2-7	once	NA	TRBV28
TGTGCCAGCAGTTTAGGGGCACGTTACGAGCAGTACTTC	CASSLGARYEQYF	TRBJ2-7	NA	NA	TRBV6-5
TGTGCCAGCAGTTATAGGGGCACTTTTGGCTACACCTTC	CASSYRGTFGYTF	TRBJ1-2	NA	NA	TRBV6-2/TRBV6-3
TGTGCCAGCAGGGGGACTAGCGGGACGTCCGGAAACATTCAGTACTTC	CASRGTSGTSGNIQYF	TRBJ2-4	NA	TRBD2	TRBV2
TGTGCCAGCAGTAGCAGGGGGGTGAACACTGAAGCTTTCTTT	CASSSRGVNTEAFF	TRBJ1-1	NA	TRBD1	TRBV27
TGCGCCAGCAGCTTCTACGCGGGACTAGCGGGGTCTGCCGGGGAGCTGTTTTTT	CASSFYAGLAGSAGELFF	TRBJ2-2	NA	TRBD2	TRBV5-1